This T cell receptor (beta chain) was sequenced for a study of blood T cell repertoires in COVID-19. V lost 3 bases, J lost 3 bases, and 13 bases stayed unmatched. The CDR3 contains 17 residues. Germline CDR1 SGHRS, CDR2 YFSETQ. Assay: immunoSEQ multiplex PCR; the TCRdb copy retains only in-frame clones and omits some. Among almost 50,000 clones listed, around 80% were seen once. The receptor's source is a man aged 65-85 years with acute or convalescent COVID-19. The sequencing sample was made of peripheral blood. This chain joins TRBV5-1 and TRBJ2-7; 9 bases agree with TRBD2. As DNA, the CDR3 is TGCGCCAGCAGCTCGCTCCCATCGACTAGCGGATTCTACGAGCAGTACTTC. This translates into CASSSLPSTSGFYEQYF.